The rows below give T cell receptor beta chains drawn from one sample of a study of blood T cell repertoires in COVID-19. Here immunoSEQ multiplex PCR was the method, and the copy in TCRdb shows in-frame clones only, minus some. Of 280,000 or so clones listed, 90% are singletons. Sequencing used PBMCs or T cells enriched from blood (not recorded which). These receptors all come from a woman aged 18-29 years with acute COVID-19. Each CDR3 is given with its conserved first and last residue. A D gene is named only where the DNA matches it firmly.

d_gene,v_gene,j_gene,CDR3aa
.,TRBV28,TRBJ1-5,CASSPSNQPQHF
TRBD2,TRBV5-1,TRBJ2-1,CASSRGLAGVSYNEQFF
TRBD2,TRBV4-3,TRBJ2-1,CASSQGSGVYNEQFF
.,TRBV11-1,TRBJ2-1,CASSLNWQGDEQFF
TRBD1,TRBV30,TRBJ1-5,CAWRTGVGSNQPQHF
TRBD1,TRBV28,TRBJ1-1,CASSRTGGLNTEAFF
.,TRBV28,TRBJ1-1,CASSYLSRNTEAFF
.,TRBV9,TRBJ1-4,CASSPEGGATNEKLFF
.,TRBV14,TRBJ1-2,CASSQDIGRSYYGYTF
.,TRBV5-1,TRBJ1-2,CASGTGLYGYTF
.,TRBV7-8,TRBJ1-6,CASSPGAGLGSPLHF
TRBD1,TRBV6-5,TRBJ1-2,CASSGTGKTYGYTF
TRBD2,TRBV6-4,TRBJ2-1,CASSDSLAGVQDEQFF
TRBD2,TRBV11-3,TRBJ2-1,CASSLAREALYNEQFF
.,TRBV6-2/TRBV6-3,TRBJ2-7,CASSPTQQGYSYEQYF
.,TRBV3-1/TRBV3-2,TRBJ1-1,CASSPTGWTEAFF
TRBD1,TRBV19,TRBJ1-1,CASSALTTGGLTEAFF
.,TRBV6-5,TRBJ2-3,CASSRLDTQYF
.,TRBV3-1/TRBV3-2,TRBJ2-7,CASSQVTGTARTDEQYF
.,TRBV10-3,TRBJ1-2,CAITTGEASSLGYTF
TRBD2,TRBV19,TRBJ2-1,CASSTLAENSYNEQFF
TRBD1,TRBV7-2,TRBJ1-1,CASSTGQVRNTEAFF
TRBD2,TRBV24-1,TRBJ2-3,CATSEAGTSDLTDTQYF
.,TRBV3-1/TRBV3-2,TRBJ2-2,CASSTAAGTGELFF
.,TRBV12-3/TRBV12-4,TRBJ2-7,CASSFRGMNEQYF
TRBD2,TRBV7-2,TRBJ2-3,CASSWAPGTSGVSTDTQYF
TRBD1,TRBV11-2,TRBJ2-1,CASSFSRGSYNEQFF
TRBD1,TRBV4-2,TRBJ1-4,CASSQRQGGEKLFF
.,TRBV21-1,TRBJ2-1,CASSKAFGGYRGGNEQFF
TRBD1,TRBV5-4,TRBJ1-1,CASSLEGRGHNTEAFF
.,TRBV29-1,TRBJ2-2,CSVSLGRGELFF
.,TRBV5-1,TRBJ1-2,CASSSYPGTNYGYTF
TRBD2,TRBV11-2,TRBJ2-7,CASSLSFYGGREGSYEQYF
.,TRBV6-1,TRBJ1-1,CASSETQAVFFGEAEAFF
TRBD1,TRBV27,TRBJ2-3,CASSLSDRKTDTQYF
TRBD2,TRBV3-1/TRBV3-2,TRBJ2-4,CASSQDTSGINIQYF
TRBD1,TRBV9,TRBJ1-5,CASSAQGGNQPQHF
.,TRBV5-1,TRBJ1-1,CASSLIAGMNTEAFF
TRBD1,TRBV28,TRBJ1-1,CASSLSGGQGSRNTEAFF
.,TRBV5-5,TRBJ2-3,CASSGDSTTDTQYF
TRBD1,TRBV6-1,TRBJ1-1,CASSETGENTEAFF
TRBD2,TRBV6-5,TRBJ2-5,CASSYSGRPRGETQYF
.,TRBV5-4,TRBJ1-3,CASSLSGSGNTIYF
.,TRBV24-1,TRBJ1-1,CATSREGPGGTEAFF
.,TRBV4-2,TRBJ1-4,CASSPDSEKLFF
.,TRBV27,TRBJ2-7,CASSTHRDPGYEQYF
TRBD1,TRBV6-5,TRBJ1-5,CASSTGTGNQPQHF
TRBD2,TRBV15,TRBJ2-7,CATRDSGGAYEQYF
.,TRBV5-1,TRBJ1-4,CASSFREANEKLFF